In this sample, the clone carrying this T cell receptor beta chain turned up once. This record belongs to a study of blood T cell repertoires in COVID-19. Across the study: The cDNA or gDNA used as material had been derived from T cells, B-cell-depleted T cells, or PBMCs.

Losses at the gene ends were 5 bases for V and 6 bases for J; bases not matched to a gene: 9. The CDR3 loop spans 14 amino acids. Germline-derived CDR1 and CDR2 are SGHVS and FQNEAQ. Original data processing: Quantification of nucleated cells was approximated via reference gene primer amplification. Using immunoSEQ multiplex PCR, the repertoire was profiled, and TCRdb retains in-frame clones only, with some absent. The V and J calls and clone size were taken over from that table, and D and trimming were inferred from the DNA. The data hold tens of thousands of clones, with roughly four fifths observed a single time.

Sequences were obtained from peripheral blood. The receptor was derived from a man in his 60s with active COVID-19. The chain has TRBV7-8 and TRBJ2-7; 8 bases line up with TRBD2. The CDR3 DNA follows: TGTGCCAGCAGCCTACGCAGCGGGAGAGGCGAGCAGTACTTC. It codes for CASSLRSGRGEQYF.